This TCR beta chain was identified during a study of T cell responses to AZD1222 COVID-19 vaccine. Generated by immunoSEQ multiplex PCR, the TCRdb table keeps only in-frame clones and is missing some. The profile covers about 120,000 clones, with about 85% appearing a single time and 5% to 7% taken by the ten largest. Germline-derived CDR1 and CDR2 are MNHEY and SVGEGT. V lost 4 bases and J lost 0, with 10 bases in between. The CDR3 loop spans 15 amino acids. Sequences were derived from peripheral blood, sampled on day 0 of AZD1222 vaccination. J is TRBJ1-5 and V is TRBV6-2 or TRBV6-3; TRBD1 is a possible D gene (6 bases). This TCR derives from an adult in good health. The CDR3 DNA reads TGTGCCAGCAGTTCTGGACAGTATAGCAATCAGCCCCAGCATTTT. Encoded protein: CASSSGQYSNQPQHF.